This T cell receptor (beta chain) comes out of a study of cytomegalovirus exposure and HLA in healthy donors. Study-wide findings and caveats: TCR beta V- and J-gene trimming, according to a later analysis, was linked to a missense DCLRE1C variant.

The CDR3 is 14 amino acids. The germline V gene encodes CDR1 MNHEY and CDR2 SVGAGI. As regards this clone: Antigen specificity is unknown.

PCR involved 60 Vbeta and 13 Jbeta primers. Only in-frame clones appear in the TCRdb table, and some are missing; sequencing was by immunoSEQ multiplex PCR. The data show around 190,000 clones, with roughly 85% seen just once and about 2.5% held by the top ten. Sequencing was carried out using PBMCs. V usage is TRBV6-5 and J usage is TRBJ2-7, with 10 positions matching TRBD1. The J call is in doubt because the DNA end fits TRBJ2-1 better. This receptor was obtained from a woman aged 50 to 65 in good health and CMV-seronegative. The CDR3, as DNA: TGTGCCAGCAGTCCGGGGACAGGGGCTATCGGGCAGTTCTTC. Translation: CASSPGTGAIGQFF.